The entry that follows covers one T cell receptor beta chain sequence. The data belong to a study of shared clonotypes between healthy human individuals. TCRdb's table, derived via immunoSEQ multiplex PCR, lists solely in-frame clones and lacks some. The sample contains under 2,500,000 clones, approximately 94% of which appear only once. The sample comprised naive CD4+ T cells sorted from blood. Subset here: CD45RA+ positively selected. The sequence derives from a young man in good health.

CDR3 loop: CASSYGKWGTEQFF. In DNA, the CDR3 is TGCGCCAGCAGTTATGGCAAATGGGGAACTGAGCAGTTCTTC. V and J are TRBV5-1 and TRBJ2-1, with unresolved D. V lost 5 bases and J 9 bases, leaving 18 bases between the germline ends. The CDR3 length is 14 residues. The germline CDR1 and CDR2 sequences are SGHRS and YFSETQ.